Given below is one TCR beta chain in context. This specimen belongs to a study of blood T cell repertoires in COVID-19. Overall study context: The study drew acute and convalescent COVID-19 samples from the United States, Italy and Spain. PBMCs, B-cell-depleted T cells, or T cells were the source of the cDNA or gDNA that made up the material.

The method was immunoSEQ multiplex PCR; TCRdb's version includes in-frame clones alone and lacks a portion of them. The sample gives 150,000 or so clones, more than 80% of which show up once; about 12% is in the top ten. Two negative PCRs, clearance, or symptom resolution had been documented for recovered Cohort 3 donors. The germline gives CDR1 SGHRS, CDR2 YFSETQ. The CDR3 length is 13 residues. V lost 4 bases and J lost 7, with 14 bases in between. This sequence was found in a man in his forties or fifties who had recovered from COVID-19. The material sequenced was PBMCs or T cells enriched from blood (not recorded which). The chain uses TRBV5-1 and TRBJ1-1, with D possibly TRBD1 on 5 matching bases. For the CDR3, the DNA is TGCGCCAGCAGCGCAATAACAGGTTTTGAAGCTTTCTTT. Translation: CASSAITGFEAFF.